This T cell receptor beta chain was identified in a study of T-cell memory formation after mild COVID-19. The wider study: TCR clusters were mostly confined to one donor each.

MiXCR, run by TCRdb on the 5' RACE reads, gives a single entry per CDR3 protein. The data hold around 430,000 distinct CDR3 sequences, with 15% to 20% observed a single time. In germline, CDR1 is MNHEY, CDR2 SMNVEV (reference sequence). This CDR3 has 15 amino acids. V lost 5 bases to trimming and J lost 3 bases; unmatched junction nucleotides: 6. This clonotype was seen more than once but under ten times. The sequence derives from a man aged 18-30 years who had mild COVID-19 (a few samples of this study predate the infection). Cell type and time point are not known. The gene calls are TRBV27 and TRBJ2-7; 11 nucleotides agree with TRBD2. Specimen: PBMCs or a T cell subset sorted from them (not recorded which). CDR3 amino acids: CASSPYLAGGYEQYF. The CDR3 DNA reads TGTGCCAGCAGTCCTTACCTAGCGGGGGGCTACGAGCAGTACTTC.